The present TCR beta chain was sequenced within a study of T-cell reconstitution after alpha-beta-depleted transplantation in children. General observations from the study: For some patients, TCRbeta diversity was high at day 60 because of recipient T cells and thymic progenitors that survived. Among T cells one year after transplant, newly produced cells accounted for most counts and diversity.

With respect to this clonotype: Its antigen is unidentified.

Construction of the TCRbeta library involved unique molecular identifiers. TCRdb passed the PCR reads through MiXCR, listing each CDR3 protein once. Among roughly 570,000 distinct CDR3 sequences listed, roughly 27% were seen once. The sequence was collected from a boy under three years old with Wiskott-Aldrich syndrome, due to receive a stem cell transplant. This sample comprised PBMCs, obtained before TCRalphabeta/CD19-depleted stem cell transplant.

As DNA, the CDR3 is TGCAGCGTTGAAGGGGGGGATGAGCAGTTCTTC. As protein: CSVEGGDEQFF. The rearrangement joins TRBV29-1 to TRBJ2-1; possibly TRBD2 for D (6 bases). Germline CDR1 is SQVTM and CDR2 is ANQGSEA. V lost 1 base and J 8 bases, leaving 6 bases between the germline ends. The CDR3 length is 11 residues.